These 20 T cell receptor beta chains came from one sample sequenced in a study of T cells after yellow fever vaccination. TCRdb analysed the 5' RACE reads with MiXCR anew, one entry per CDR3 protein. The table includes a few hundred thousand distinct CDR3 sequences, around a tenth detected once. The sequenced sample was PBMCs, obtained on the day of the first yellow fever vaccination. These receptors were obtained from a man between 18 and 29 years old who received the YFV17D yellow fever vaccine.

This clonotype has a handful of counts. The chain couples TRBV5-6 to TRBJ1-5, with 9 bases aligning to TRBD1. Trimming at V came to 1 base and at J to 4 bases, leaving 6 bases not matched to a gene. CDR3 length: 16 amino acids. Germline values: CDR1 SGHDT, CDR2 YYEEEE. This chain's CDR3 is CASSLISDRGNQPQHF. CDR3 bases: TGTGCCAGCAGCTTGATTTCGGACAGGGGAAATCAGCCCCAGCATTTT.

The chain employs TRBV20-1 and TRBJ2-7, with a possible D match to TRBD2 (5 bases). Germline V gene sequence: CDR1 DFQATT, CDR2 SNEGSKA (reference sequence). Trimming stripped 3 bases from V and 2 bases from J, with 8 bases between. The CDR3 has 12 amino acids. The CDR3 is CSARKRTYEQYF. Here the CDR3 DNA reads TGCAGTGCTAGGAAGCGGACCTACGAGCAGTACTTC.

This rearrangement joins TRBV10-2 to TRBJ2-5, with a possible D match to TRBD2 (5 bases). The CDR3 consists of 15 residues. Between the trimmed V and J ends, which lost 2 bases and 1 base, there was a span of 11 bases. From germline, CDR1 is WSHSY and CDR2 SAAADI. CDR3 loop: CASSEPLGLQETQYF. The DNA of the CDR3 is TGCGCCAGCAGTGAGCCACTAGGCCTCCAAGAGACCCAGTACTTC.

This clonotype was counted many times. The genes are TRBV12-3 or TRBV12-4 and TRBJ2-1; 8 nucleotides agree with TRBD2. J lost 9 bases, V lost 5 bases, and 3 bases had no gene match. The CDR3 is 12 amino acids. DNA for the CDR3: TGTGCCAGCAGTGGACTAGCATTTGAGCAGTTCTTC. Translated: CASSGLAFEQFF.

The chain has TRBV29-1 and TRBJ1-1; D is unclear. Between the trimmed V and J ends, which lost 2 bases and 1 base, there was a span of 8 bases. There are 13 residues in the CDR3. Germline values: CDR1 SQVTM, CDR2 ANQGSEA. Here the CDR3 DNA reads TGCAGCGTTGAAAAACCGGAGAACACTGAAGCTTTCTTT. Encoded protein: CSVEKPENTEAFF.

This clonotype appeared a few times. The chain joins TRBV7-2 to TRBJ2-1; 7 bases are shared with TRBD1. V was clipped by 0 bases and J by 10 bases; unmatched bases: 6. CDR3 length: 14 residues. Germline loops: CDR1 SGHTA, CDR2 FQGNSA. CDR3 in DNA: TGTGCCAGCAGCTTAGCGGACAGGTCGGGGGAGCAGTTCTTC. The encoded protein is CASSLADRSGEQFF.

This clonotype was counted many times. The V and J genes are TRBV4-3 and TRBJ2-5; weak D call: TRBD2 (6 bases). This CDR3 has 15 residues. Trimming cost V 2 bases and J 7 bases, with 17 bases left between them. CDR1 LGHNA and CDR2 YSLEER come from the germline V gene. CDR3 loop: CASSQTGGQGWTQYF. The CDR3 DNA sequence: TGCGCCAGCAGCCAAACCGGAGGGCAGGGTTGGACCCAGTACTTC.

This clonotype has just a few counts. The rearrangement joins TRBV4-2 to TRBJ1-6; no definite D call. The CDR3 consists of 16 residues. The germline CDR1 and CDR2 sequences are LGHNA and YNFKEQ. V lost 0 bases to trimming and J lost 9 bases, with 15 bases between them. The CDR3 protein is CASSQEGRRVGSPLHF. DNA for the CDR3: TGTGCCAGCAGCCAAGAAGGGCGGAGAGTGGGTTCACCCCTCCACTTT.

This clonotype was recorded a few times. The V and J genes are TRBV7-2 and TRBJ2-7; 8 bases fit TRBD1. CDR1 and CDR2 from the germline V gene are SGHTA and FQGNSA. The CDR3 loop spans 15 amino acids. The ends lost 4 bases at V and 3 bases at J; junction bases unmatched: 8. In nucleotides, the CDR3 is TGTGCCAGCAGCTACGACAGGGGAACTTTCTACGAGCAGTACTTC. It translates to CASSYDRGTFYEQYF.

This clonotype was found a few times. V usage is TRBV6-1 and J usage is TRBJ1-6; TRBD1 might be the D (5 bases). Germline V lookup: CDR1 MNHNS, CDR2 SASEGT. Trimming shortened V by 6 bases and J by 10 bases, and 19 bases separated the two germline ends. The CDR3 is 15 amino acids. In DNA form, the CDR3 reads TGTGCCAGCAGAGCCTCAAGGGGCTTAGGGTCACCCCTCCACTTT. Protein: CASRASRGLGSPLHF.

The chain joins TRBV29-1 to TRBJ1-1; D is unclear. V gave up 4 bases and J gave up 7 bases, with 13 bases separating them. Germline assignment: CDR1 SQVTM and CDR2 ANQGSEA. The CDR3 length is 12 residues. CDR3 DNA sequence: TGCAGCGTTGGCCCGGGAAGAGGTGAAGCTTTCTTT. Translated, it gives CSVGPGRGEAFF. Complete variable domain (other parts from reference TRBV29-1 and TRBJ1-1): SAVISQKPSRDICQRGTSLTIQCQVDSQVTMMFWYRQQPGQSLTLIATANQGSEATYESGFVIDKFPISRPNLTFSTLTVSNMSPEDSSIYLCSVGPGRGEAFFGQGTRLTVV.

As regards this clonotype: The junction and the germline gene differ at one end; a read error may be behind it. The V and J genes are TRBV5-8 and TRBJ2-7; D gene uncertain. The germline CDR1 and CDR2 sequences are SGHTS and YDEGEE. The CDR3 runs to 16 residues. Written as DNA, the CDR3 is TGTTCCAGCAGGAAACCGGGCCTAGGCCCAGTCGGCGAGCAGTACTTC. Its protein product is CSSRKPGLGPVGEQYF.

A few counts support this clonotype. The chain is built from TRBV19 and TRBJ2-5; 8 bases map to TRBD1. Germline CDR1 reads LNHDA; CDR2 reads SQIVND (reference sequence). The CDR3 has 13 amino acids. The ends lost 6 bases at V and 1 base at J; junction bases unmatched: 1. CDR3 in amino acids: CASRDRAQETQYF. CDR3 nucleotides: TGTGCCAGTAGGGACAGGGCCCAAGAGACCCAGTACTTC.

The chain links TRBV6-5 to TRBJ2-1; 9 bases match TRBD1. From germline, CDR1 is MNHEY and CDR2 SVGAGI. The CDR3 runs to 13 residues. Germline trimming cut 2 bases from V and 10 bases from J; bases unmatched to any gene: 3. The CDR3 nucleotides are TGTGCCAGCAGTTACGGGGACAGGGTCGAGCAGTTCTTC. It codes for CASSYGDRVEQFF.

This clonotype was found a few times. V usage is TRBV7-2 and J usage is TRBJ2-3; 8 bases align to TRBD2. This CDR3 comprises 15 residues. Losses at the gene ends were 6 bases for V and 6 bases for J; bases not matched to a gene: 11. Germline V gene lookup returns CDR1 SGHTA and CDR2 FQGNSA. The CDR3 sequence: CASSYLGTRRDTQYF. The CDR3 region has the DNA TGTGCCAGCAGTTACCTCGGGACTAGGCGGGATACGCAGTATTTT.

The rearrangement uses TRBV10-1 and TRBJ1-2; D uncertain. CDR3 size: 12 residues. Germline CDR1 reads WNHNN; CDR2 reads SYGVQD (reference sequence). V lost 7 bases to trimming and J lost 3 bases, with 9 bases between them. The CDR3 DNA follows: TGCGCCAGCATGAGACCGTACTATGGCTACACCTTC. Encoded protein: CASMRPYYGYTF.

The chain employs TRBV4-3 and TRBJ2-2; the match to TRBD2 covers 9 bases. V gave up 6 bases and J gave up 2 bases; unmatched junction bases: 7. The CDR3 is 16 residues long. From germline, CDR1 is LGHNA and CDR2 YSLEER. The CDR3 coding sequence is TGCGCCAGCAGTGCCCTAGCGGGGATCAACACCGGGGAGCTGTTTTTT. Amino acids: CASSALAGINTGELFF.

This clonotype has a handful of counts. The gene calls are TRBV18 and TRBJ2-7; D might be TRBD2 (6 bases). CDR1 and CDR2 from the germline V gene are KGHSH and LQKENI. The CDR3 length is 15 residues. V gave up 6 bases and J gave up 7 bases, with 22 bases separating them. Here the CDR3 reads CASSPTTGVLREQYV. CDR3 DNA: TGTGCCAGCTCTCCCACGACGGGGGTGTTGCGTGAGCAGTACGTC.

This clonotype was observed many times. This chain connects TRBV12-3 or TRBV12-4 to TRBJ2-3, with unresolved D. The V gene lost 4 bases and the J gene lost 1 base, with 9 bases spanning the gap. CDR3 size: 14 residues. The DNA for the CDR3 is TGTGCCAGCAGTTCCCACATGGGCACAGATACGCAGTATTTT. This codes for CASSSHMGTDTQYF.

The chain has TRBV11-1 and TRBJ2-2; D remains unclear. CDR1 and CDR2 from the germline V gene are SGHAT and FQDESV (reference sequence). Trimming took off 2 bases at V and 4 bases at J, with 14 bases between the two ends. This CDR3 region has 16 residues. The CDR3 reads CASSLRRLPGTGELFF. Written as DNA, the CDR3 is TGTGCCAGCAGCTTACGAAGGTTGCCGGGCACCGGGGAGCTGTTTTTT.